The subject of this entry is one T cell receptor (beta chain). The target antigen is unknown. These data originate in a study of T cell responses to AZD1222 COVID-19 vaccine. Overall study findings and caveats: Females outnumbered males among donors, who were mostly white British; clonal diversity was possibly underestimated. Unmutated regions of variants are reportedly targeted by nearly half of spike-specific TCRs.

Here immunoSEQ multiplex PCR was the method, and the copy in TCRdb shows in-frame clones only, minus some. The repertoire holds around 140,000 clones, with around 85% as singletons. With V trimmed by 4 bases and J by 5 bases, 3 bases remained unmatched. CDR1 LGHDT and CDR2 YNNKEL come from the germline V gene (reference sequence). The CDR3 has 15 amino acids. V is TRBV3-1 (or the pseudogene TRBV3-2) and J is TRBJ2-3, with 13 positions matching TRBD2. Sample: peripheral blood, taken on day 0 of AZD1222 vaccination. The sequence was obtained from an adult in good health. CDR3 bases: TGTGCCAGCAGCCGGACTAGCGGGAGTAGAGATACGCAGTATTTT. Protein product: CASSRTSGSRDTQYF.